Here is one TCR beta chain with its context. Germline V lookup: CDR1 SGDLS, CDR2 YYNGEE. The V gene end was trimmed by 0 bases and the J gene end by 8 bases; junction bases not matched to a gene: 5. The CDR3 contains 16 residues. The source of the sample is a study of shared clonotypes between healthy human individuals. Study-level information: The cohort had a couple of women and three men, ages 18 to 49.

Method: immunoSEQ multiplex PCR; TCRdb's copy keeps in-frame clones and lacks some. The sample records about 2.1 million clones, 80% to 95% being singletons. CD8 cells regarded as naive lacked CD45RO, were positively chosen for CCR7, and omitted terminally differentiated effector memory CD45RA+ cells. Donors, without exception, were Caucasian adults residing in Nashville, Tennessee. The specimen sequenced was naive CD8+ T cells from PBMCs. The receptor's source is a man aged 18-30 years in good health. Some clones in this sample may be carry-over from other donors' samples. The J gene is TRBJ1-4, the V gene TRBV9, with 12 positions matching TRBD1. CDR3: CASSVGGQGAREKLFF. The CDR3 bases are TGTGCCAGCAGCGTAGGGGGACAGGGGGCGAGGGAAAAACTGTTTTTT.